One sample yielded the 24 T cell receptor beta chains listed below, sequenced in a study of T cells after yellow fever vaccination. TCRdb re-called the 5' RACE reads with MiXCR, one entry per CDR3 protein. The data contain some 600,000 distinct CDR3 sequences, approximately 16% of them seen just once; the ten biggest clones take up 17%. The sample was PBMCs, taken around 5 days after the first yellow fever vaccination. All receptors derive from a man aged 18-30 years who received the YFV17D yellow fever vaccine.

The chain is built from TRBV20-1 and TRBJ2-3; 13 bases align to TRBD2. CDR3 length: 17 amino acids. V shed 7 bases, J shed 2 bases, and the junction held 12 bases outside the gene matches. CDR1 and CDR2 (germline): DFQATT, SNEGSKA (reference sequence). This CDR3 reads CSDDPTTSGGPTDTQYF. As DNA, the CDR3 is TGCAGTGACGACCCAACGACTAGCGGGGGGCCCACAGATACGCAGTATTTT.

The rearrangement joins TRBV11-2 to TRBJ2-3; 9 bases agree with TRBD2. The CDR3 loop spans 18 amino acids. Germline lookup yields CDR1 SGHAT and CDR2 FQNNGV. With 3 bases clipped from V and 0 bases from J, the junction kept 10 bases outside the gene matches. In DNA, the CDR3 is TGTGCCAGCAGCTTGATAGCGGGGGCGACCTTAAGCACAGATACGCAGTATTTT. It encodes CASSLIAGATLSTDTQYF.

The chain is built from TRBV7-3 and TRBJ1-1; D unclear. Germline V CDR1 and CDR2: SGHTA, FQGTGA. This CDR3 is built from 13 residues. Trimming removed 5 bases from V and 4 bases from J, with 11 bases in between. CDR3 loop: CASSPMGTTEAFF. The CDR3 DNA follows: TGTGCCAGCAGCCCGATGGGAACCACTGAAGCTTTCTTT.

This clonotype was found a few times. The CDR3 DNA reads as TGTGCCAGCAGTCCCATAGCGGGGGGGACCGGGGAGCTGTTTTTT. Its translation: CASSPIAGGTGELFF. The V call is TRBV12-3 or TRBV12-4, the J call TRBJ2-2; 11 bases map to TRBD2. The CDR3 runs to 15 residues. The junction had 4 bases not matched to a gene; V was cut back by 5 bases and J by 5 bases.

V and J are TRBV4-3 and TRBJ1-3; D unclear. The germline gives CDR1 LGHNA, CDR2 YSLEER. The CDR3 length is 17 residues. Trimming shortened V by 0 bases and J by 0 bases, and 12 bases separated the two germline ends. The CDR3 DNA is TGCGCCAGCAGCCAAGAGGGATGGAGTACCTCTGGAAACACCATATATTTT. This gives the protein CASSQEGWSTSGNTIYF.

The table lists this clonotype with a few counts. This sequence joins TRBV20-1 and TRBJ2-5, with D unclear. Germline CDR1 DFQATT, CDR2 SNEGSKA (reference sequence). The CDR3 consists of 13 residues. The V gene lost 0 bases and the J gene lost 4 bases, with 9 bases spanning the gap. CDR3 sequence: CSARDEHGETQYF. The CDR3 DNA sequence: TGCAGTGCTAGAGATGAGCATGGAGAGACCCAGTACTTC.

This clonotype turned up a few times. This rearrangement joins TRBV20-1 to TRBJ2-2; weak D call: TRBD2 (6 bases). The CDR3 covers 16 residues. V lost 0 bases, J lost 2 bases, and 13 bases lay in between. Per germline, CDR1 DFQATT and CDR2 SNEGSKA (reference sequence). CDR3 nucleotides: TGCAGTGCTAGAGATGCCGGGACTTTCAACACCGGGGAGCTGTTTTTT. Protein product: CSARDAGTFNTGELFF.

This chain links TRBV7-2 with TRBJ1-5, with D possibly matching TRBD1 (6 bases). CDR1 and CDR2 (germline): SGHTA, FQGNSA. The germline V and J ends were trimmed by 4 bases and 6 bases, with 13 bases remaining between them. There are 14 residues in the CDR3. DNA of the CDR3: TGTGCCAGCAGCTCCAGGGGAGGTTTTCAGCCCCAGCATTTT. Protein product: CASSSRGGFQPQHF.

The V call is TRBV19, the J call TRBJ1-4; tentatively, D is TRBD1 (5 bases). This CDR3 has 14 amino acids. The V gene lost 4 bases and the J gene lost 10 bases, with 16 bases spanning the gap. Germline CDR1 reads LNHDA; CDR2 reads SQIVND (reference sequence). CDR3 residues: CASSSDRTIGKLFF. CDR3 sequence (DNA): TGTGCCAGTAGTAGCGACAGAACCATCGGAAAACTGTTTTTT.

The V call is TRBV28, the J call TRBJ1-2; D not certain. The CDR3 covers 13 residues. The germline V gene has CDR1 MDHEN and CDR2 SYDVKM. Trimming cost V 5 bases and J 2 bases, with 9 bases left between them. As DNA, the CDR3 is TGTGCCAGCAGTCCTCGGCGGAACTATGGCTACACCTTC. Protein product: CASSPRRNYGYTF.

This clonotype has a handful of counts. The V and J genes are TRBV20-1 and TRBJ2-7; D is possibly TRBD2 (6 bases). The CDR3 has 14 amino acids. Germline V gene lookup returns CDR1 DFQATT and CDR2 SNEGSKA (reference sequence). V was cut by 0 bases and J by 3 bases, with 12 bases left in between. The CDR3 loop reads CSARDGGTVYEQYV. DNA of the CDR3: TGCAGTGCTAGAGATGGGGGGACTGTCTACGAGCAGTACGTC.

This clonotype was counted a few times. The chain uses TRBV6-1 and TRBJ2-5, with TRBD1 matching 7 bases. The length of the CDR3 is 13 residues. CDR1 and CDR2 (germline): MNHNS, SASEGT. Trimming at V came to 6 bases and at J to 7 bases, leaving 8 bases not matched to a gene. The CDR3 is CASSLDRAATQYF. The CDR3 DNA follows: TGTGCCAGCAGCCTCGACAGGGCAGCGACCCAGTACTTC.

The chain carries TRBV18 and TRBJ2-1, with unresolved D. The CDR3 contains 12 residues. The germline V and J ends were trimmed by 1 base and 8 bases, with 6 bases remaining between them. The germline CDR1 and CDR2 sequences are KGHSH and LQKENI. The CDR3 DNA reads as TGTGCCAGCTCACCACAAGGGCATGAGCAGTTCTTC. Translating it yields CASSPQGHEQFF.

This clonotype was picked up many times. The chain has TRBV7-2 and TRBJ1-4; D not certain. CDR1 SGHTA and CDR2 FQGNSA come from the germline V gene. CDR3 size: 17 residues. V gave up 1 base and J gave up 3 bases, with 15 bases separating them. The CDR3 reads CASSLGPPGMANEKLFF. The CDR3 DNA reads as TGTGCCAGCAGCTTAGGCCCCCCAGGAATGGCTAATGAAAAACTGTTTTTT.

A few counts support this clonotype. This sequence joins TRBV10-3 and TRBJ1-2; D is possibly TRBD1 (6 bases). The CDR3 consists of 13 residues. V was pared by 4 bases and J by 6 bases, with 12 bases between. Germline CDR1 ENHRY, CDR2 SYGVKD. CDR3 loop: CAISVKGEDGYTF. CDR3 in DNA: TGTGCCATCAGTGTAAAGGGGGAGGATGGCTACACCTTC.

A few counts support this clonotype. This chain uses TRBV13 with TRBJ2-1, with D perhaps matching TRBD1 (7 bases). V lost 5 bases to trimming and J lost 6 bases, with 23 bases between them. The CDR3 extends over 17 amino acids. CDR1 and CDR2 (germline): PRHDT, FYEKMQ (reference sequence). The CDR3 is CASSRGTNRGGFNEQFF. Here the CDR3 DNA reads TGTGCCAGCAGCCGAGGAACAAACAGGGGAGGATTCAATGAGCAGTTCTTC.

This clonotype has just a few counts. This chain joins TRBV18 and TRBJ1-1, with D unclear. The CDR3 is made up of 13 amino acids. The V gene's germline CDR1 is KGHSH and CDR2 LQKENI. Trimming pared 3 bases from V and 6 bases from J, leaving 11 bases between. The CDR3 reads CASSPPLLAEAFF. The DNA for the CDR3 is TGTGCCAGCTCACCTCCCCTGCTCGCTGAAGCTTTCTTT.

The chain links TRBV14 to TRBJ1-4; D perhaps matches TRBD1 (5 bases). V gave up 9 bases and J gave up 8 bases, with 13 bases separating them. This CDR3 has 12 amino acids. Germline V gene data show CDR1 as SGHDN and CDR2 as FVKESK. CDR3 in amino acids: CASSGGREKLFF. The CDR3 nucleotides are TGTGCCAGTTCCGGGGGACGAGAAAAACTGTTTTTT.

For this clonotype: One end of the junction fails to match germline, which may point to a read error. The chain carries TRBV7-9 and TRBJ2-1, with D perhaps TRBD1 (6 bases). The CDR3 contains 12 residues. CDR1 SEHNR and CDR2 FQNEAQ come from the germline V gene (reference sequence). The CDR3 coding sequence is TGTGCCAGCCTTAAGTGGGACAATGTGCAGTTCTTC. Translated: CASLKWDNVQFF. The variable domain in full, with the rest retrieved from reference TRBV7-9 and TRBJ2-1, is DTGVSQNPRHKITKRGQNVTFRCDPISEHNRLYWYRQTLGQGPEFLTYFQNEAQLEKSRLLSDRFSAERPKGSFSTLEIQRTEQGDSAMYLCASLKWDNVQFFGPGTRLTVL.

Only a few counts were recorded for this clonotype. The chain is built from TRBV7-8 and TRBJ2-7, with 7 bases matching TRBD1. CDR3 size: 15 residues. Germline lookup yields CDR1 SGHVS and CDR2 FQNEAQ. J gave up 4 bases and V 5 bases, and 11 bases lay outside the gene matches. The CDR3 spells CASSAGGEEGYEQYV. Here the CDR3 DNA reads TGTGCCAGCAGCGCAGGGGGAGAGGAAGGGTACGAGCAGTACGTC.

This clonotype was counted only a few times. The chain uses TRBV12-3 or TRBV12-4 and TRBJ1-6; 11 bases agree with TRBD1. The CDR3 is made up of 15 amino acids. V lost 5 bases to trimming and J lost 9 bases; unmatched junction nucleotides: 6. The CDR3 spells CASSAAGTGGSPLHF. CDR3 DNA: TGTGCCAGCAGTGCAGCCGGGACAGGGGGTTCACCCCTCCACTTT.

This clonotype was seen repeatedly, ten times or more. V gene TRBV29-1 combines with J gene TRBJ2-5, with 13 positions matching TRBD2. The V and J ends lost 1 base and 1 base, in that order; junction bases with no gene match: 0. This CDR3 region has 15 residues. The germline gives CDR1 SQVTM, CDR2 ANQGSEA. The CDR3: CSVEGTSGGQETQYF. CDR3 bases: TGCAGCGTTGAAGGGACTAGCGGGGGCCAAGAGACCCAGTACTTC.

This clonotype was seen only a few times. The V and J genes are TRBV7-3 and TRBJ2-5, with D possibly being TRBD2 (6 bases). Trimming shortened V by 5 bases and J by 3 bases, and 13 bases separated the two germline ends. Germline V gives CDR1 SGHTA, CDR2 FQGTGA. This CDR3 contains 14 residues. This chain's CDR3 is CASSPGWGEETQYF. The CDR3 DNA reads TGTGCCAGCAGCCCCGGGTGGGGGGAAGAGACCCAGTACTTC.

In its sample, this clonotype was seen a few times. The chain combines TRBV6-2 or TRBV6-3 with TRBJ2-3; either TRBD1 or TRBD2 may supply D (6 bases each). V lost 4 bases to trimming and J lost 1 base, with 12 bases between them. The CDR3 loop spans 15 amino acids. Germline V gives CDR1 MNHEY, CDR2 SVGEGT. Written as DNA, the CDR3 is TGTGCCAGCAGTTTCGAGGGGGGACGCACAGATACGCAGTATTTT. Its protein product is CASSFEGGRTDTQYF.